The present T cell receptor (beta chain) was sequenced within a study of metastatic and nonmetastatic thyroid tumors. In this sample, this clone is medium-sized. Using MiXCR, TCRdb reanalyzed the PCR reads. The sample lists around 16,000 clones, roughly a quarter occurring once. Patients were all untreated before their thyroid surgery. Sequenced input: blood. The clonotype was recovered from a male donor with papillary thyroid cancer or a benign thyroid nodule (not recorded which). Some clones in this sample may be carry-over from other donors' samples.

CDR3 sequence: CASSDSGTGPSGANVLTF. CDR3 sequence (DNA): TGTGCCAGCAGTGACTCTGGGACGGGCCCTTCTGGGGCCAACGTCCTGACTTTC. This chain joins TRBV6-4 and TRBJ2-6; D is possibly TRBD1 or TRBD2 (5 bases each). Looked up from germline, CDR1 is MRHNA and CDR2 is SNTAGT. The CDR3 contains 18 residues. V was pared by 0 bases and J by 1 base, with 13 bases between.